This TCR beta chain derives from a study of PD-1 blockade in classical Hodgkin lymphoma. In the study overall: Every 2 weeks, patients had 3 mg/kg nivolumab intravenously. Study-wide points: Newly diagnosed patients reportedly trailed healthy donors in baseline TCR diversity. Compared with baseline, CD4+ but not CD8+ TCR diversity had risen significantly by C4D1.

The data were produced by immunoSEQ multiplex PCR, yet TCRdb's version contains in-frame clones alone and is incomplete. The sample shows 110,000 or so clones, nearly 90% of them seen only once. Autologous stem cell transplantation was followed by relapse in every patient, and brentuximab vedotin exposure varied. To note about this clone: What it recognizes is unknown.

The source was peripheral blood mononuclear cells (PBMCs), collected before the second cycle of nivolumab. The receptor comes from a human donor with classical Hodgkin lymphoma.

The CDR3 region is CASSLVPGPTEAFF. Written as DNA, the CDR3 is TGTGCCAGCAGCTTGGTTCCAGGGCCCACTGAAGCTTTCTTT. The chain combines TRBV5-4 with TRBJ1-1, with D perhaps matching TRBD1 (5 bases). Germline CDR1 is SGHNT and CDR2 is YYREEE (reference sequence). With 0 bases removed from V and 4 bases from J, the gap between germline ends came to 10 bases. The CDR3 loop spans 14 amino acids.